This TCR beta chain was documented in a study of blood T cell repertoires in COVID-19. This clone was seen just once. The germline V gene encodes CDR1 MNHEY and CDR2 SVGAGI. V gave up 5 bases and J gave up 4 bases; unmatched junction bases: 8. CDR3 length: 15 amino acids. The method was immunoSEQ multiplex PCR; TCRdb's version includes in-frame clones alone and lacks a portion of them. There are some 270,000 clones in the sample; approximately 89% occur only once, and under 2.5% lies in the top ten. The rearrangement links TRBV6-5 to TRBJ2-7; TRBD2 matches at 10 bases. This receptor was identified in an older woman who had recovered from COVID-19. Sequencing used PBMCs or T cells enriched from blood (not recorded which). The CDR3 reads CASSIRRTSGYEQYF. The CDR3, as DNA: TGTGCCAGCAGTATCCGCCGGACTAGCGGTTACGAGCAGTACTTC.